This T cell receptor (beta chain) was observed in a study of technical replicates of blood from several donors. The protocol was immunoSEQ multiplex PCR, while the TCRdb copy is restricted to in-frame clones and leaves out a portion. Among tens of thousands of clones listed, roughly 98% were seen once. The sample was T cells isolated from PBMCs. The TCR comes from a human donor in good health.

CDR3 region: CASSGGTGDNQPQHF. Here the CDR3 DNA reads TGTGCCAGCAGCGGTGGGACAGGCGACAATCAGCCCCAGCATTTT. The chain is built from TRBV5-5 and TRBJ1-5; 8 bases align to TRBD1. J gave up 3 bases and V 4 bases, and 6 bases lay outside the gene matches. There are 15 residues in the CDR3. Germline assignment: CDR1 SGHKS and CDR2 YYEKEE (reference sequence).